The 5 T cell receptor beta chains listed next were all sequenced from one sample in a study of cytomegalovirus exposure and HLA in healthy donors. The PCR employed 60 Vbeta primers together with 13 Jbeta primers. Clones were sequenced by immunoSEQ multiplex PCR, and TCRdb holds only the in-frame ones, with some missing. The sample shows tens of thousands of clones, roughly four fifths of them seen only once. Sequences were obtained from PBMCs. Receptors were obtained from a man between 18 and 29 years old in good health and CMV-seronegative.

The chain employs TRBV7-2 and TRBJ2-7; no clear D. The CDR3 totals 12 residues. The V end was cut by 4 bases, the J end by 0 bases, with 4 bases between. Germline V lookup: CDR1 SGHTA, CDR2 FQGNSA. This CDR3 reads CASSSTSYEQYF. The CDR3 nucleotides are TGTGCCAGCAGCTCTACCTCCTACGAGCAGTACTTC.

The rearrangement links TRBV7-8 to TRBJ2-7; D perhaps matches TRBD1 (6 bases). This CDR3 has 17 amino acids. Trimming left V 3 bases short and J 3 bases short, with 21 bases between. The germline V gene has CDR1 SGHVS and CDR2 FQNEAQ. CDR3: CASSLVRRDITNYEQYF. CDR3 DNA: TGTGCCAGCAGCTTGGTACGCCGGGACATTACTAACTACGAGCAGTACTTC.

The genes are TRBV30 and TRBJ1-4, with TRBD1 identical over 9 bases. With 7 bases clipped from V and 5 bases from J, the junction kept 11 bases outside the gene matches. CDR1 GTSNPN and CDR2 SVGIG come from the germline V gene (reference sequence). CDR3 size: 15 residues. CDR3 DNA sequence: TGTGCCTTTACAGGGGGCGCAATATCCAATGAAAAACTGTTTTTT. Translation gives CAFTGGAISNEKLFF.

The chain couples TRBV5-1 to TRBJ2-1; TRBD2 matches at 11 bases. The CDR3 runs to 16 residues. V shed 0 bases, J shed 3 bases, and the junction held 2 bases outside the gene matches. The V gene's germline CDR1 is SGHRS and CDR2 YFSETQ. The CDR3 loop is CASSLVGTSGYNEQFF. The CDR3 DNA is TGCGCCAGCAGCTTGGTGGGGACTAGCGGCTACAATGAGCAGTTCTTC. Full variable domain (missing parts from reference TRBV5-1 and TRBJ2-1): KAGVTQTPRYLIKTRGQQVTLSCSPISGHRSVSWYQQTPGQGLQFLFEYFSETQRNKGNFPGRFSGRQFSNSRSEMNVSTLELGDSALYLCASSLVGTSGYNEQFFGPGTRLTVL.

The chain is built from TRBV5-5 and TRBJ2-7, with D maybe TRBD2 (5 bases). Germline V gene lookup returns CDR1 SGHKS and CDR2 YYEKEE (reference sequence). Trimming pared 0 bases from V and 3 bases from J, leaving 7 bases between. This CDR3 comprises 13 residues. For the CDR3, the DNA is TGTGCCAGCAGCTTGGGAGGGTTCTACGAGCAGTACTTC. It is translated as CASSLGGFYEQYF.